This TCR beta chain was recovered during a study of cytomegalovirus exposure and HLA in healthy donors. Background on the study: Approximately 80 million unique TCRs from HLA-typed donors were held in an early data release.

The PCR contained 60 Vbeta and 13 Jbeta primers. Measured with immunoSEQ multiplex PCR; TCRdb has only the in-frame clones, and not every one. Of 150,000 to 200,000 clones listed, about four fifths are singletons. Germline V lookup: CDR1 SGDLS, CDR2 YYNGEE. With 0 bases removed from V and 2 bases from J, the gap between germline ends came to 15 bases. The CDR3 is 16 residues long. A few counts support this clone. As yet, its antigen is unknown. Points from the study as a whole: Reports state that TCR beta sequences accurately predicted most subjects' HLA-A and HLA-B alleles.

The sequencing sample was made of PBMCs. This sequence joins TRBV9 and TRBJ2-7; TRBD2 is a possible D gene (7 bases). The clonotype comes from a male donor in good health and CMV-seronegative. CDR3 region: CASSVGPGGGTYEQYF. CDR3 in DNA: TGTGCCAGCAGCGTAGGGCCGGGGGGCGGAACCTACGAGCAGTACTTC.